The 8 T cell receptor beta chains below were found in one sample sequenced in a study of blood T cell repertoires in COVID-19 (dated by TCRdb to about 2020). Receptors were amplified or captured by the immunoSEQ multiplex PCR assay. TCRdb took this table from immuneACCESS and kept in-frame rearrangements with V and J called. Such tables lack part of the clones; where checked against another copy, unresolved V genes explain under half of the gap, and the rest is unexplained. Here the sample has approximately 150,000 clones; 87% occur a single time. The top ten hold around 8.3% of the sample. Sequencing was performed on peripheral blood. Receptors originate from a woman in her forties or fifties with active or convalescent COVID-19.

This chain connects TRBV10-3 to TRBJ1-2; 7 positions match TRBD1. This CDR3 spans 14 amino acids. Germline trimming cut 7 bases from V and 6 bases from J; bases unmatched to any gene: 11. Germline assignment: CDR1 ENHRY and CDR2 SYGVKD. This CDR3 is CAINQDDRANGYTF. DNA of the CDR3: TGTGCCATCAACCAAGATGACAGGGCGAATGGCTACACCTTC.

The chain joins TRBV3-1 (or the pseudogene TRBV3-2) to TRBJ2-2; 10 bases are shared with TRBD1. The V and J ends lost 6 bases and 5 bases, in that order; junction bases with no gene match: 3. From germline, CDR1 is LGHDT and CDR2 YNNKEL (reference sequence). CDR3 length equals 14 residues. In nucleotides, the CDR3 is TGTGCCAGCAGAATGGGACAGGGGACCGGGGAGCTGTTTTTT. Protein product: CASRMGQGTGELFF.

Only a few counts were recorded for this clone. The J gene is TRBJ1-1, the V gene TRBV19; possible D gene TRBD1, 5 bases. With 7 bases removed from V and 0 bases from J, the gap between germline ends came to 12 bases. The CDR3 has 14 amino acids. The V gene's germline CDR1 is LNHDA and CDR2 SQIVND (reference sequence). DNA for the CDR3: TGTGCCAGTACCCCAGGGTCCCTGAACACTGAAGCTTTCTTT. Translating it yields CASTPGSLNTEAFF.

This chain uses TRBV6-2 or TRBV6-3 with TRBJ1-1, with D maybe TRBD1 (5 bases). The length of the CDR3 is 11 residues. Trimming shortened V by 6 bases and J by 7 bases, and 9 bases separated the two germline ends. Germline CDR1 reads MNHEY; CDR2 reads SVGEGT. The CDR3 region is CASSHGGEAFF. The CDR3 nucleotides read TGTGCCAGCAGCCACGGGGGTGAAGCTTTCTTT.

The chain is built from TRBV29-1 and TRBJ1-3; weak D call: TRBD1 (6 bases). CDR3 length: 12 residues. Trimming removed 7 bases at V and 3 bases at J, with 10 bases between. Germline CDR1 and CDR2: SQVTM and ANQGSEA. The CDR3 here is CSAADSGNTIYF. The CDR3 nucleotides read TGCAGCGCGGCGGACAGTGGAAACACCATATATTTT.

The chain carries TRBV7-2 and TRBJ2-1, with D possibly TRBD2 on 5 matching bases. The ends were cut back, 1 base at V and 6 bases at J, with 10 bases in the middle. The V gene's germline CDR1 is SGHTA and CDR2 FQGNSA. The CDR3 is made up of 14 amino acids. CDR3 in amino acids: CASSLGRRTNEQFF. CDR3 DNA sequence: TGTGCCAGCAGCTTAGGGCGGAGGACCAATGAGCAGTTCTTC.

The chain links TRBV28 to TRBJ2-1, with D possibly TRBD1 on 6 matching bases. Trimming left V 6 bases short and J 8 bases short, with 23 bases between. Germline CDR1 is MDHEN and CDR2 is SYDVKM. This CDR3 contains 16 residues. CDR3 loop: CASSERRTVSGDEQFF. Here the CDR3 DNA reads TGTGCCAGCAGCGAACGTAGGACAGTTTCGGGCGATGAGCAGTTCTTC.

The V gene is TRBV14, the J gene TRBJ2-3, with 7 bases fitting TRBD2. Trimming took 2 bases from V and 2 from J; bases not matched to a gene: 7. The length of the CDR3 is 16 residues. From germline, CDR1 is SGHDN and CDR2 FVKESK. As DNA, the CDR3 is TGTGCCAGCAGCCAAAGTGGACTAGAAATCACAGATACGCAGTATTTT. Translation gives CASSQSGLEITDTQYF. Full variable domain (missing parts from reference TRBV14 and TRBJ2-3): EAGVTQFPSHSVIEKGQTVTLRCDPISGHDNLYWYRRVMGKEIKFLLHFVKESKQDESGMPNNRFLAERTGGTYSTLKVQPAELEDSGVYFCASSQSGLEITDTQYFGPGTRLTVL.